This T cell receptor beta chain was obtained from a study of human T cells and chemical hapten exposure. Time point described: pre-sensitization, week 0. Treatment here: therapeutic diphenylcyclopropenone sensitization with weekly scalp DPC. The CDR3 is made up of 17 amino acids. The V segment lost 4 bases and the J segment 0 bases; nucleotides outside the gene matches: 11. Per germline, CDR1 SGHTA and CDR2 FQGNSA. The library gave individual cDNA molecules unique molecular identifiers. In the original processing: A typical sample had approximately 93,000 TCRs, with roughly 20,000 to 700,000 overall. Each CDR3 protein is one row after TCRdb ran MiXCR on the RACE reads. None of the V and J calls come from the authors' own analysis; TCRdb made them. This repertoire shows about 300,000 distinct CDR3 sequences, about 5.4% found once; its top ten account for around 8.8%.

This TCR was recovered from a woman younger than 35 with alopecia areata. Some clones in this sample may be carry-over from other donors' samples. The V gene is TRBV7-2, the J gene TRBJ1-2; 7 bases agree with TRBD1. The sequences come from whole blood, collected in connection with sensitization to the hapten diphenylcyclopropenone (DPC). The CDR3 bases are TGTGCCAGCAGCTCACCCCTGGACAGGTCGGCTAACTATGGCTACACCTTC. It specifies CASSSPLDRSANYGYTF. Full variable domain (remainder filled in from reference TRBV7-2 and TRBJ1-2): GAGVSQSPSNKVTEKGKDVELRCDPISGHTALYWYRQSLGQGLEFLIYFQGNSAPDKSGLPSDRFSAERTGGSVSTLTIQRTQQEDSAVYLCASSSPLDRSANYGYTFGSGTRLTVV.